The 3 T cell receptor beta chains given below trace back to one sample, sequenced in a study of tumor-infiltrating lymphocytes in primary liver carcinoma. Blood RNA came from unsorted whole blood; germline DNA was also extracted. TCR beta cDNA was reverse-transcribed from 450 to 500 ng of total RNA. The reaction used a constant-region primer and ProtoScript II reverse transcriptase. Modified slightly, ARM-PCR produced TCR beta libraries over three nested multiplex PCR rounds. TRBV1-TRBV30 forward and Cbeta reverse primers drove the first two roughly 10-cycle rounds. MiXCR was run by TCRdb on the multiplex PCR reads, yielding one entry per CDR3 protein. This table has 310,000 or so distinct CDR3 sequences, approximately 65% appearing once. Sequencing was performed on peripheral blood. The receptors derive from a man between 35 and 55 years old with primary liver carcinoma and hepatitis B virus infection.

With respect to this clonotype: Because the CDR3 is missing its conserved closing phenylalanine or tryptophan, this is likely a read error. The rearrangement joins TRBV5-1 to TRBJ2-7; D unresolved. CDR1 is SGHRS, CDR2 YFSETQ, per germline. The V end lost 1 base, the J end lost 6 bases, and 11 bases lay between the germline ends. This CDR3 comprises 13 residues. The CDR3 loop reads CASSLRSGFEQYL. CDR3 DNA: TGCGCCAGCAGCTTGAGATCCGGGTTCGAGCAGTACTTA.

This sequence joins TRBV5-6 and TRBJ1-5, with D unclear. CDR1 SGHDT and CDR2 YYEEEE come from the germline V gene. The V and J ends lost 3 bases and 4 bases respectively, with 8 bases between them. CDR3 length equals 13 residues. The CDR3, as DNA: TGTGCCAGCAGCTCCGGCAGGAATCAGCCCCAGCATTTT. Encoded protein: CASSSGRNQPQHF.

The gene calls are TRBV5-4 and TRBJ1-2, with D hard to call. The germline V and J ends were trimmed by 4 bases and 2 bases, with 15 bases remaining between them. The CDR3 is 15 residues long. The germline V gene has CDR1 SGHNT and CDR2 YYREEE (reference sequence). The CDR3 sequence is CASSQLTNLNYGYTF. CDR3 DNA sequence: TGTGCCAGCAGCCAACTGACTAACTTGAACTATGGCTACACCTTC.